These 24 T cell receptor beta chains came from one sample sequenced in a study of CD8 T cells in Susac syndrome. Random-hexamer reverse transcription was applied to roughly 0.5 to 1 ug RNA. TCRdb reprocessed the immunoSEQ multiplex PCR reads with MiXCR, giving one entry per CDR3 protein. This sample yields about 240,000 distinct CDR3 sequences, of which roughly 95% are seen a single time; 0.08% to 0.11% belongs to the top ten. Sequencing was done on a sample of CD4+ T cells from PBMCs. The receptors derive from a human donor with Susac syndrome.

This chain uses TRBV28 with TRBJ2-1; perhaps D is TRBD1 or TRBD2 (5 bases each). CDR1 and CDR2 (germline): MDHEN, SYDVKM. The CDR3 runs to 15 residues. Trimming took 4 bases from V and 5 from J, leaving 15 bases between them. The chain's CDR3 is CASSSPGTIDNEQFF. Here the CDR3 DNA reads TGTGCCAGCAGTTCCCCCGGGACGATCGACAATGAGCAGTTCTTC.

DNA for the CDR3: TGTGCCAGCAGCTCACGACAGGGGGACGGCGGCTACACCTTC. This encodes CASSSRQGDGGYTF. The chain is built from TRBV11-2 and TRBJ1-2, with 9 bases matching TRBD1. This CDR3 is 14 amino acids long. J lost 8 bases, V lost 4 bases, and 8 bases had no gene match. The germline gives CDR1 SGHAT, CDR2 FQNNGV.

The V and J genes are TRBV4-1 and TRBJ2-7; weak D call: TRBD1 (6 bases). The CDR3 extends over 13 amino acids. The ends were cut back, 2 bases at V and 4 bases at J, with 9 bases in the middle. The germline V gene has CDR1 MGHRA and CDR2 YSYEKL. The CDR3: CASSQRQEYEQYF. CDR3 sequence (DNA): TGCGCCAGCAGCCAACGACAGGAGTACGAGCAGTACTTC.

The gene calls are TRBV12-3 or TRBV12-4 and TRBJ2-1; 8 bases map to TRBD2. The CDR3 consists of 15 residues. V lost 6 bases and J lost 6; bases outside the gene matches: 10. CDR3 in DNA: TGTGCCAGCAGCTCAGGGACTAGAATATCCAATGAGCAGTTCTTC. Translating gives CASSSGTRISNEQFF.

The rearrangement joins TRBV28 to TRBJ2-3; D uncertain. The CDR3 is 13 residues long. Deletions cut 8 bases from V and 3 bases from J, with 12 bases between. Germline V lookup: CDR1 MDHEN, CDR2 SYDVKM. The CDR3 nucleotides are TGTGCCAGCTACGGGTACGGAACAGATACGCAGTATTTT. Translated, it gives CASYGYGTDTQYF.

This chain joins TRBV28 and TRBJ2-7, with TRBD2 matching over 12 bases. This CDR3 region has 16 residues. The J segment lost 1 base and the V segment lost 4 bases, leaving 5 bases of the junction unmatched. Looked up from germline, CDR1 is MDHEN and CDR2 is SYDVKM. The CDR3 region is CASSSPTSGSSYEQYF. CDR3 sequence (DNA): TGTGCCAGCAGTTCCCCGACTAGCGGGAGTTCCTACGAGCAGTACTTC.

The gene calls are TRBV6-5 and TRBJ2-3; D possibly uses TRBD1 or TRBD2 (5 bases each). Trimming took off 6 bases at V and 7 bases at J, with 11 bases between the two ends. Per germline, CDR1 MNHEY and CDR2 SVGAGI. This CDR3 is built from 12 residues. CDR3 bases: TGTGCCAGCAGCCCGGGACGACATACGCAGTATTTT. This codes for CASSPGRHTQYF.

The chain combines TRBV11-3 with TRBJ2-5; the D gene is possibly TRBD1 (5 bases). The CDR3 covers 13 residues. V was trimmed by 5 bases and J by 1 base, leaving 8 bases between them. The V gene's germline CDR1 is SGHNT and CDR2 YENEEA. Written as DNA, the CDR3 is TGTGCCAGCAGCCCACAGGCCCAAGAGACCCAGTACTTC. It is translated as CASSPQAQETQYF.

This clonotype was recorded once. The chain has TRBV13 and TRBJ1-2; D may be TRBD1 (5 bases). Germline CDR1 and CDR2: PRHDT and FYEKMQ (reference sequence). The CDR3 has 14 residues. The V and J ends lost 1 base and 4 bases respectively, with 10 bases between them. The DNA for the CDR3 is TGTGCCAGCAGCTTAGACGACAGACCCTATGGCTACACCTTC. It encodes CASSLDDRPYGYTF.

J is TRBJ2-4 and V is TRBV29-1; 10 positions agree with TRBD1. Looked up from germline, CDR1 is SQVTM and CDR2 is ANQGSEA. Germline trimming cut 4 bases from V and 11 bases from J; bases unmatched to any gene: 11. The CDR3 is made up of 14 amino acids. CDR3 bases: TGCAGCGTTGGGTCCCCCGGGACAGGGGTCCTTCAGTACTTC. As protein: CSVGSPGTGVLQYF. The complete variable domain, with remaining parts taken from reference TRBV29-1 and TRBJ2-4, reads SAVISQKPSRDICQRGTSLTIQCQVDSQVTMMFWYRQQPGQSLTLIATANQGSEATYESGFVIDKFPISRPNLTFSTLTVSNMSPEDSSIYLCSVGSPGTGVLQYFGAGTRLSVL.

The J gene is TRBJ1-2, the V gene TRBV25-1; no reliable D call. The CDR3 has 13 residues. Germline loops: CDR1 MGHDK, CDR2 SYGVNS. V lost 3 bases and J lost 8, with 13 bases in between. CDR3 bases: TGTGCCAGCAGTGACCGGAACGAAAAAGGCTACACCTTC. Translation: CASSDRNEKGYTF.

The chain combines TRBV12-3 or TRBV12-4 with TRBJ1-1, with TRBD1 matching 11 bases. The ends lost 6 bases at V and 6 bases at J; junction bases unmatched: 9. CDR3 length: 15 amino acids. CDR3 DNA sequence: TGTGCCAGCAGCACCAAGGGACAGGGGGTTGCTGAAGCTTTCTTT. Protein sequence: CASSTKGQGVAEAFF.

V and J are TRBV11-2 and TRBJ2-5; TRBD1 is a possible D gene (5 bases). The CDR3 has 15 amino acids. Per germline, CDR1 SGHAT and CDR2 FQNNGV. The V and J ends lost 2 bases and 5 bases respectively, with 15 bases between them. CDR3 amino acids: CASSLQGFLQETQYF. DNA for the CDR3: TGTGCCAGCAGCTTACAGGGATTCCTTCAGGAGACCCAGTACTTC.

The chain carries TRBV18 and TRBJ2-7; no firm D call. Germline assignment: CDR1 KGHSH and CDR2 LQKENI. V lost 0 bases and J lost 3, with 9 bases in between. The CDR3 has 14 amino acids. The CDR3 spells CASSPPNSNYEQYF. The DNA of the CDR3 is TGTGCCAGCTCACCACCGAACAGTAACTACGAGCAGTACTTC.

This chain uses TRBV29-1 with TRBJ2-4, with D maybe TRBD2 (6 bases). The CDR3 extends over 12 amino acids. The germline CDR1 and CDR2 sequences are SQVTM and ANQGSEA. V was pared by 7 bases and J by 4 bases, with 11 bases between. The CDR3 nucleotides are TGCAGCGCGGGGGAGTTAAAAAACATTCAGTACTTC. Its protein is CSAGELKNIQYF.

The V and J genes are TRBV6-5 and TRBJ1-5; no definite D call. Germline assignment: CDR1 MNHEY and CDR2 SVGAGI. Deletions cut 2 bases from V and 6 bases from J, with 14 bases between. CDR3 size: 15 residues. CDR3 nucleotide sequence: TGTGCCAGCAGTTACGCAGGTCCCGGGGTTCAGCCCCAGCATTTT. The encoded protein is CASSYAGPGVQPQHF.

CDR3 sequence: CSAGGTGRTDTQYF. The CDR3 DNA reads as TGCAGTGCTGGCGGGACAGGACGAACAGATACGCAGTATTTT. This sequence joins TRBV20-1 and TRBJ2-3; TRBD1 matches at 8 bases. The CDR3 sequence is 14 residues long. V gave up 5 bases and J gave up 3 bases; unmatched junction bases: 7. From germline, CDR1 is DFQATT and CDR2 SNEGSKA (reference sequence).

The chain employs TRBV4-1 and TRBJ2-7, with D possibly matching TRBD1 (6 bases). The length of the CDR3 is 19 residues. CDR1 MGHRA and CDR2 YSYEKL come from the germline V gene. V was shortened by 0 bases and J by 2 bases, with 23 bases between the two germline ends. The CDR3: CASSQDHTGRRISAYEQYF. The CDR3 DNA follows: TGCGCCAGCAGCCAAGACCATACAGGGAGAAGGATCTCGGCCTACGAGCAGTACTTC.

This clonotype appeared a single time. CDR3 region: CASRKTGIPKNIQYF. For the CDR3, the DNA is TGTGCCAGCAGGAAGACAGGGATCCCCAAAAACATTCAGTACTTC. The chain uses TRBV12-3 or TRBV12-4 and TRBJ2-4, with 7 bases fitting TRBD1. V shed 6 bases, J shed 2 bases, and the junction held 7 bases outside the gene matches. The CDR3 spans 15 residues.

The J gene is TRBJ2-1, the V gene TRBV20-1; D might be TRBD1 or TRBD2, each matching 5 bases. CDR1 and CDR2 (germline): DFQATT, SNEGSKA (reference sequence). The CDR3 runs 13 residues. V dropped 3 bases and J dropped 7 bases, with 13 bases sitting between them. In DNA form, the CDR3 reads TGCAGTGCTAGTCCCCCGGGGCAAAATGAGCAGTTCTTC. Its protein product is CSASPPGQNEQFF.

The chain employs TRBV24-1 and TRBJ2-5; D is uncertain. CDR3 length: 12 amino acids. Germline lookup yields CDR1 KGHDR and CDR2 SFDVKD. Trimming cost V 1 base and J 6 bases, with 5 bases left between them. The CDR3 loop reads CATSDFGQTQYF. The CDR3 DNA sequence: TGTGCCACCAGTGATTTTGGGCAGACCCAGTACTTC.

The V and J genes are TRBV5-1 and TRBJ2-1; D remains unclear. CDR1 is SGHRS and CDR2 is YFSETQ in the germline V gene. The CDR3 is made up of 14 amino acids. Between the trimmed V and J ends, which lost 0 bases and 10 bases, there was a span of 14 bases. CDR3 amino acids: CASSLGPYNSEQFF. DNA of the CDR3: TGCGCCAGCAGCTTGGGACCATACAACTCCGAGCAGTTCTTC.

The V gene is TRBV11-1, the J gene TRBJ1-2, with a possible D match to TRBD1 (5 bases). The CDR3 runs 13 residues. The V end was cut by 5 bases, the J end by 4 bases, with 11 bases between. The germline V gene has CDR1 SGHAT and CDR2 FQDESV (reference sequence). Here the CDR3 reads CASSRDRGYGYTF. CDR3 in DNA: TGTGCCAGCAGCCGGGACCGAGGCTATGGCTACACCTTC.

The chain carries TRBV29-1 and TRBJ1-5; D call uncertain. V was shortened by 4 bases and J by 0 bases, with 10 bases between the two germline ends. The CDR3 is 14 amino acids. The V gene's germline CDR1 is SQVTM and CDR2 ANQGSEA. For the CDR3, the DNA is TGCAGCGTTGTTGTACAAGATAGCAATCAGCCCCAGCATTTT. Encoded protein: CSVVVQDSNQPQHF.